Described below is a single T cell receptor (beta chain) sequence and its context. What it binds is not known. This specimen comes from a study of shared clonotypes between healthy human individuals. Study results and limitations: Sampling included only blood; tissue repertoires likely differ.

Here immunoSEQ multiplex PCR was the method, and the copy in TCRdb shows in-frame clones only, minus some. The table has about 2 million clones, 95% seen once. Germline V gives CDR1 SNHLY, CDR2 FYNNEI. The CDR3 is 17 amino acids. V shed 6 bases and J 6 bases; nucleotides not matched to a gene: 11. The sample comprised naive CD4+ T cells sorted from blood. Subset in this sample: CD45RA+ positively selected. The TCR originated in a man aged 18-30 years in good health. The V and J genes are TRBV2 and TRBJ2-3, with TRBD2 matching over 14 bases. The CDR3 bases are TGTGCCAGCAGCCTAGCCGGGACTAGCGGGAGCGAGGATACGCAGTATTTT. It specifies CASSLAGTSGSEDTQYF.